The sample holds many counts of the clone carrying this T cell receptor (beta chain). The sample is drawn from a study of low-dose radiotherapy and immunotherapy resistance in tumors. Study at large: Per fraction, Cohort 1 was given 0.5 Gy every 2 weeks, for a total of 6.5 Gy. It was 1 Gy per fraction every two weeks that Cohort 2 received, adding up to 13 Gy over 26 weeks. The study gave patients oral aspirin 300 mg daily for four cycles from cycle 1 day 1.

The CDR3 runs to 13 residues. Germline CDR1 reads DFQATT; CDR2 reads SNEGSKA (reference sequence). V shed 6 bases and J shed 5 bases, with 16 bases lying between them. TRAV and TRBV primers primed cDNA for both TCRalpha and TCRbeta. PCR amplification of the TCRs was performed with Phusion for 15 to 25 PCR cycles, and it relied on a constant-region primer together with a V-primer adapter. TCRdb redid the calling of the reads with MiXCR, one entry per CDR3 protein. Seen here are 35,000 to 50,000 distinct CDR3 sequences, roughly 20% observed once, and the top ten hold about 9.2%. Documented time point: after trial treatment. Described treatment: LDRT plus nivolumab, ipilimumab, low-dose cyclophosphamide and aspirin (RACIN trial). Donors received nivolumab, ipilimumab, aspirin, low-dose cyclophosphamide and low-dose radiotherapy.

The receptor was derived from a female donor with ovarian cancer. The sequences come from PBMCs, collected after low-dose radiotherapy plus immunotherapy. The chain is built from TRBV20-1 and TRBJ1-1, with D tentatively TRBD1 (5 bases). The CDR3 sequence: CSAFSGAGTEAFF. Written as DNA, the CDR3 is TGCAGTGCCTTCTCCGGGGCCGGGACTGAAGCTTTCTTT.